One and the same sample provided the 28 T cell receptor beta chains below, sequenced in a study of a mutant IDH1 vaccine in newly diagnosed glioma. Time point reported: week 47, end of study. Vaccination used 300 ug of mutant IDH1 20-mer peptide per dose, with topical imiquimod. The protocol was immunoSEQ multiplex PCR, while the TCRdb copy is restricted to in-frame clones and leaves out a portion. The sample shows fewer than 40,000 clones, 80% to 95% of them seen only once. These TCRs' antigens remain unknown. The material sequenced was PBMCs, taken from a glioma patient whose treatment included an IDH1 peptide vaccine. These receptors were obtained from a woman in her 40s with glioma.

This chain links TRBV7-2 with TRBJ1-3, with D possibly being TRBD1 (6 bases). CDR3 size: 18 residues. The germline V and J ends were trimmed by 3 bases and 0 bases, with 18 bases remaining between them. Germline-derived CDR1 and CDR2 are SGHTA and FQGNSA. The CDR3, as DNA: TGTGCCAGCAGCTTCGACGGGACATCCATGAGCTCTGGAAACACCATATATTTT. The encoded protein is CASSFDGTSMSSGNTIYF.

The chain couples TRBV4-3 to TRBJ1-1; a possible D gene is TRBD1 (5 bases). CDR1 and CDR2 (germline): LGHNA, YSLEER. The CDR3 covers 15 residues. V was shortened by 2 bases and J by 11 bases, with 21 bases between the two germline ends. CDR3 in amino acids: CASSQMAREPAGAFF. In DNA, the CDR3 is TGCGCCAGCAGCCAAATGGCCAGGGAACCGGCTGGGGCTTTCTTT.

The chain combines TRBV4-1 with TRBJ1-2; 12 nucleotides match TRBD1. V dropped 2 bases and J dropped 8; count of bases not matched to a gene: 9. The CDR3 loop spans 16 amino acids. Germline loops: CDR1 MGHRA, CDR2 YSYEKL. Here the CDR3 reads CASSQTGTGGRGGYTF. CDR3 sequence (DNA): TGCGCCAGCAGCCAAACCGGGACAGGGGGCAGGGGCGGCTACACCTTC.

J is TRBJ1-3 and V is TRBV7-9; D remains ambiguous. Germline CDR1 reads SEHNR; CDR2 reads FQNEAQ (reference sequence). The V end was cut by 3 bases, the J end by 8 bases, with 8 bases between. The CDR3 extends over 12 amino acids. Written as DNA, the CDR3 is TGTGCCAGCAGCTTCTCCGGGGACACCATATATTTT. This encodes CASSFSGDTIYF.

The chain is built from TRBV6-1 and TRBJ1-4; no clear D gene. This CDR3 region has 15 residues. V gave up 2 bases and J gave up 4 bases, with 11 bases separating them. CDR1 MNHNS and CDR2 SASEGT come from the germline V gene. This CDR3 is CASSERAAYNEKLFF. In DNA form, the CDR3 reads TGTGCCAGCAGTGAACGGGCTGCCTATAATGAAAAACTGTTTTTT.

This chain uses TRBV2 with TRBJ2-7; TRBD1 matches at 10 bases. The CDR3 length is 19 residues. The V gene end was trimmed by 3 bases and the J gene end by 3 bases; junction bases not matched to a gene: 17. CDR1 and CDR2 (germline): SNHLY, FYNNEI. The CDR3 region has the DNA TGTGCCAGCAGTGACCCCTCCGGGACAGGGGCGTACCTTAACTACGAGCAGTACTTC. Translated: CASSDPSGTGAYLNYEQYF.

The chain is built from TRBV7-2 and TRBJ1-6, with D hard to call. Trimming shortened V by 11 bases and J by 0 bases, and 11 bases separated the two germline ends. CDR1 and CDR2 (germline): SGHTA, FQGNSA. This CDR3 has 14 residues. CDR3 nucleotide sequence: TGTGCCTCTGGACCCTTCTCCTATAATTCACCCCTCCACTTT. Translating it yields CASGPFSYNSPLHF.

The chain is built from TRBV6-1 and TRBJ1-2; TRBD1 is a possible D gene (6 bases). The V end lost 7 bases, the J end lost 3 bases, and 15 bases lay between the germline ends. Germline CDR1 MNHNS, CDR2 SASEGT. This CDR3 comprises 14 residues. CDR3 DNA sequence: TGTGCCAGCACCCTGGTTGGGGGCCACTATGGCTACACCTTC. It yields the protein CASTLVGGHYGYTF.

Here the CDR3 reads CASSQDMAPGRLAGHYEQYF. CDR3 DNA sequence: TGCGCCAGCAGCCAAGATATGGCACCAGGGAGACTAGCGGGACACTACGAGCAGTACTTC. The V gene is TRBV4-1, the J gene TRBJ2-7, with 11 bases lining up with TRBD2. The CDR3 has 20 residues. Germline V lookup: CDR1 MGHRA, CDR2 YSYEKL. V lost 0 bases to trimming and J lost 3 bases; unmatched junction nucleotides: 16.

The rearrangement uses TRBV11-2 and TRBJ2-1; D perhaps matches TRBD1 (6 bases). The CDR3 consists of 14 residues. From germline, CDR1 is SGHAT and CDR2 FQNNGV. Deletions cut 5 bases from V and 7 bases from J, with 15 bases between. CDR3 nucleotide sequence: TGTGCCAGCAGCCGAATATCTAGGGGGAATGAGCAGTTCTTC. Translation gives CASSRISRGNEQFF.

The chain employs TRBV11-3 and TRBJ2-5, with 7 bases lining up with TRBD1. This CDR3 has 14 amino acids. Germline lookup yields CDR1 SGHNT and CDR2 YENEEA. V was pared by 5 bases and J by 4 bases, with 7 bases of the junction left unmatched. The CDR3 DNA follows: TGTGCCAGCAGCCATACAGGGGATATAGAGACCCAGTACTTC. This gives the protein CASSHTGDIETQYF.

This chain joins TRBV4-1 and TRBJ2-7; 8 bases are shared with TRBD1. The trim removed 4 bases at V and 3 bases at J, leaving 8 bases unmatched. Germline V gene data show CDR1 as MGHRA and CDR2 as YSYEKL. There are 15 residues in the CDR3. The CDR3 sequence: CASSRFDRGSYEQYF. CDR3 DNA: TGCGCCAGCAGCCGGTTCGACAGGGGAAGCTACGAGCAGTACTTC.

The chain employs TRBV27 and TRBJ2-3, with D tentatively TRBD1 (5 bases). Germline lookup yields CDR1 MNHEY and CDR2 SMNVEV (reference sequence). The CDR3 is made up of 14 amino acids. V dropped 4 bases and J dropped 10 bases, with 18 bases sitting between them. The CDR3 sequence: CASSSFGQGRAQYF. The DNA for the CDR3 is TGTGCCAGCAGTTCCTTCGGGCAGGGCCGGGCGCAGTATTTT.

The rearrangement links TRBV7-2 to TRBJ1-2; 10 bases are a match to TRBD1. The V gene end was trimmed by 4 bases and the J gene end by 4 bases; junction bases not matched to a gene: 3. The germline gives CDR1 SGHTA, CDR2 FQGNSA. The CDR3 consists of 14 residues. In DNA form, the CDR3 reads TGTGCCAGCAGCTCACGACAGGGGGCCTATGGCTACACCTTC. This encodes CASSSRQGAYGYTF. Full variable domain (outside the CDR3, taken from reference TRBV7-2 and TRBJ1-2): GAGVSQSPSNKVTEKGKDVELRCDPISGHTALYWYRQSLGQGLEFLIYFQGNSAPDKSGLPSDRFSAERTGGSVSTLTIQRTQQEDSAVYLCASSSRQGAYGYTFGSGTRLTVV.

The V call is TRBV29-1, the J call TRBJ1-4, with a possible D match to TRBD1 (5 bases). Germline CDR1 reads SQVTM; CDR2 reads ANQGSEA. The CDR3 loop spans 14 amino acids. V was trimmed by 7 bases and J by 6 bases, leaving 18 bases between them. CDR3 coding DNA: TGCAGCGCCCGGGACCTTAATGCGGATGAAAAACTGTTTTTT. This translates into CSARDLNADEKLFF.

The DNA of the CDR3 is TGCGCCAGCACCCGTGGACAGGACCAGTTCTTC. Translated, it gives CASTRGQDQFF. The V call is TRBV5-1, the J call TRBJ2-1; TRBD1 matches 7 bases. CDR1 is SGHRS, CDR2 YFSETQ, per germline. This CDR3 comprises 11 residues. Germline trimming cut 6 bases from V and 13 bases from J; bases unmatched to any gene: 7.

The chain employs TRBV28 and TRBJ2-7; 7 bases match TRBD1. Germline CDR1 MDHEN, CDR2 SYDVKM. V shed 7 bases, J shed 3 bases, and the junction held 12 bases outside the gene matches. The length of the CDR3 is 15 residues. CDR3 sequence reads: CASNLPDRVLYEQYF. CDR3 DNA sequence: TGTGCCAGCAACCTCCCCGACAGGGTGCTCTACGAGCAGTACTTC.

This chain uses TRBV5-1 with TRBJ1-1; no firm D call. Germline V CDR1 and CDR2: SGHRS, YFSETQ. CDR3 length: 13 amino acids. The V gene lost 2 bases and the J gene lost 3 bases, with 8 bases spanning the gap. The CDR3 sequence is CASSFDGDTEAFF. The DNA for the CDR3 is TGCGCCAGCAGCTTTGACGGGGACACTGAAGCTTTCTTT.

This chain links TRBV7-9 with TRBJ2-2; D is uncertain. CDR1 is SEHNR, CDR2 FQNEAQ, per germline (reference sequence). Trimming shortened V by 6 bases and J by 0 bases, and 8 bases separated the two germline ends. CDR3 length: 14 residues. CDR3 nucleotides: TGTGCCAGCAGTCCAGCCTCGAACACCGGGGAGCTGTTTTTT. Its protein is CASSPASNTGELFF.

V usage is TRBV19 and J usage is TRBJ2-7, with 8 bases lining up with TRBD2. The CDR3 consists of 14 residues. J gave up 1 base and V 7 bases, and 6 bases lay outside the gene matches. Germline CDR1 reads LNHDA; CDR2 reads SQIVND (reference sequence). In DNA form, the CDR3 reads TGTGCCAGTAAAAATAGCGGGGCGTCCTACGAGCAGTACTTC. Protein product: CASKNSGASYEQYF.

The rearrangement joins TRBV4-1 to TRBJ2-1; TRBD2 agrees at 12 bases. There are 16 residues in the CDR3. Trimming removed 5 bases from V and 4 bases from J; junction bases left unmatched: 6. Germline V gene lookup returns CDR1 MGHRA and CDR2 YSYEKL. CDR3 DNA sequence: TGCGCCAGCAGCTCGCACCTAGCGGGAGGGTACAATGAGCAGTTCTTC. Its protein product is CASSSHLAGGYNEQFF.

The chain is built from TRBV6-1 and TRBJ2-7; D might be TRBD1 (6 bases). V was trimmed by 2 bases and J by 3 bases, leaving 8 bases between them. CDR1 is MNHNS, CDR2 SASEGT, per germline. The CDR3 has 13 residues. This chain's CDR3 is CASSERDNYEQYF. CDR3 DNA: TGTGCCAGCAGTGAACGGGACAACTACGAGCAGTACTTC.

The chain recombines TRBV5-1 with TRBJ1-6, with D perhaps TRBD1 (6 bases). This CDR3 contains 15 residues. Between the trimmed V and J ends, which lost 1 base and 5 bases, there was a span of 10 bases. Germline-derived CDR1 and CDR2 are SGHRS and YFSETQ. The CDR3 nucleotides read TGCGCCAGCAGCTTGACAGGGATGGATAATTCACCCCTCCACTTT. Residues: CASSLTGMDNSPLHF.

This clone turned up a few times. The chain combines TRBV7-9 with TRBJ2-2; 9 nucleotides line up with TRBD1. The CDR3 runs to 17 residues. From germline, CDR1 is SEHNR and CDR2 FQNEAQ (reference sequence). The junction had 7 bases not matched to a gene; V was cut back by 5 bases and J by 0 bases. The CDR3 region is CASSADRGISNTGELFF. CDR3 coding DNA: TGTGCCAGCAGCGCGGACAGGGGAATATCGAACACCGGGGAGCTGTTTTTT.

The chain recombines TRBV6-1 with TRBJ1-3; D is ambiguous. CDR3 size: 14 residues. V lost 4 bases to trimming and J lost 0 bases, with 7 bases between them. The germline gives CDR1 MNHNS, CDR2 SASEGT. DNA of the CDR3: TGTGCCAGCAGTGCGGCCCTCTCTGGAAACACCATATATTTT. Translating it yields CASSAALSGNTIYF.

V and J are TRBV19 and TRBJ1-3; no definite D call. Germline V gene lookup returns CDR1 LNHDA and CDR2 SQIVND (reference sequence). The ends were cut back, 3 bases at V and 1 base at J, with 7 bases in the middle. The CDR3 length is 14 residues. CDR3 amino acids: CASSIWSSGNTIYF. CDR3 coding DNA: TGTGCCAGTAGTATCTGGAGTTCTGGAAACACCATATATTTT.

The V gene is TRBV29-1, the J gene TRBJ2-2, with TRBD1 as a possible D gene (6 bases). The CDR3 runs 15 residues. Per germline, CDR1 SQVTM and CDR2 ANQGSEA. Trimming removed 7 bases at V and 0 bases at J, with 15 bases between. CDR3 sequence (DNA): TGCAGCGCGGTTCGGCAGGGGACGAACACCGGGGAGCTGTTTTTT. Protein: CSAVRQGTNTGELFF.

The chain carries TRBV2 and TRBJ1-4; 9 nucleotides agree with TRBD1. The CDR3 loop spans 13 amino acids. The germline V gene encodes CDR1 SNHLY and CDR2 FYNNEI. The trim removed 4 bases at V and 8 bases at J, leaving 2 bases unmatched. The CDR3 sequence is CASSGGTGEKLFF. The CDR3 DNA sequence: TGTGCCAGCAGTGGAGGGACAGGGGAAAAACTGTTTTTT.